This T cell receptor beta chain was profiled in a study of response to subunit inactivated influenza vaccine. Study-wide results and limits: New T cells are recruited in small numbers by each seasonal influenza vaccination, according to the authors' suggestion.

Each CDR3 protein is one row after TCRdb ran MiXCR on the RT-PCR reads. This sample yields roughly 460,000 distinct CDR3 sequences, of which about a tenth are seen a single time; 12% belongs to the top ten. With respect to this clonotype: Its antigen is currently unknown.

The specimen comprised PBMCs from blood, sampled more than 35 days after vaccination. This receptor was obtained from a man between 45 and 60 years old who received an inactivated influenza vaccine.

In nucleotides, the CDR3 is TGTGCGATTGACAGCCGTAACACCGGGGAGCTGTTTTTT. Protein product: CAIDSRNTGELFF. J is TRBJ2-2 and V is TRBV28; tentatively, D is TRBD1 (5 bases). CDR1 is MDHEN and CDR2 is SYDVKM in the germline V gene. The CDR3 runs 13 residues.